The rows below give T cell receptor beta chains drawn from one sample of a study of Graves' ophthalmopathy and Graves' hyperthyroidism. MiXCR, applied by TCRdb to the multiplex PCR reads, yields one record per CDR3 protein. Among around 1,200,000 distinct CDR3 sequences, approximately 35% were seen once, and the ten largest hold 11%. Specimen: peripheral blood or thyroid tissue (not recorded which). The receptors originated from an adult man with Graves' hyperthyroidism. Both conserved end residues are part of each CDR3.

V gene	CDR3 protein
TRBV6-1	CASSEMYSSYGYTF
TRBV20-1	CSARVDYEQYF
TRBV7-2	CASSQGTVNQPQHF
TRBV7-9	CASSLGDSNQETQYF
TRBV5-6	CASSLALSITGARTYEQYF
TRBV20-1	CSARAGGRGNEQYF
TRBV7-8	CASSLVVQNNSPLHF
TRBV7-2	CASSLIRGQGWALHF
TRBV2	CASSESIENRADYGYTF
TRBV25-1	CVSSERTDGGAPLHF
TRBV20-1	CSAIPPMTGNTEAFF
TRBV5-1	CVSSLSPSGRTNTEAFF
TRBV19	CASSLSFWTGELEPLGDYGYTF
TRBV7-8	CASSLSSGFWDSSYEQYF
TRBV29-1	CSVAGRVGTEAFF